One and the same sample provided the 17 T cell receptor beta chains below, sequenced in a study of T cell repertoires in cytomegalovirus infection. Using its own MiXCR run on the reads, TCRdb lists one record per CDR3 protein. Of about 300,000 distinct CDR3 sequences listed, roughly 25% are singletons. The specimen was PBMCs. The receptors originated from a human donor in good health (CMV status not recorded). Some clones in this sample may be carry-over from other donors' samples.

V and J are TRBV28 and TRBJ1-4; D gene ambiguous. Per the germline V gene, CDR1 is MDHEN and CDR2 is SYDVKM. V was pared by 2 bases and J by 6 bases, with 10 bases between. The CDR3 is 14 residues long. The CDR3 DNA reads TGTGCCAGCAGTTTAGCCCAGACTCATGAAAAACTGTTTTTT. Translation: CASSLAQTHEKLFF.

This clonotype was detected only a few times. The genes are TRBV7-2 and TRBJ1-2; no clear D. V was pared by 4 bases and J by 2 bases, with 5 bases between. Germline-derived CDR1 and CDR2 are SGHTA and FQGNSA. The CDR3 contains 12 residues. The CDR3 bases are TGTGCCAGCAGCTCCATGAACTATGGCTACACCTTC. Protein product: CASSSMNYGYTF.

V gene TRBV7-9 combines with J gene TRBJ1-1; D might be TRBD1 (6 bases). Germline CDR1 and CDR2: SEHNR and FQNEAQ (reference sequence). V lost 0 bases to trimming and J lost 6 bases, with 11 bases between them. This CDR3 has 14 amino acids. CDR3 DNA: TGTGCCAGCAGCTTAGCGGGGAGGGGGGCTGAAGCTTTCTTT. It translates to CASSLAGRGAEAFF.

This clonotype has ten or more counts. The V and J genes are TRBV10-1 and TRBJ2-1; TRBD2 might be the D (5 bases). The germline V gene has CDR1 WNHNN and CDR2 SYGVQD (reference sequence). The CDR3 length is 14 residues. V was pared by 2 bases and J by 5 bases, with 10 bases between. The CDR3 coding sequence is TGCGCCAGCAGTGAGGCCGGACTGGACAATGAGCAGTTCTTC. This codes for CASSEAGLDNEQFF.

The CDR3 DNA reads as TGTGCCAGCAGAGCAGGAGTTGGAGAGACCCAGTACTTC. It yields the protein CASRAGVGETQYF. This chain links TRBV11-2 with TRBJ2-5, with D unclear. The CDR3 length is 13 residues. V lost 6 bases, J lost 4 bases, and 12 bases lay in between. Germline V lookup: CDR1 SGHAT, CDR2 FQNNGV.

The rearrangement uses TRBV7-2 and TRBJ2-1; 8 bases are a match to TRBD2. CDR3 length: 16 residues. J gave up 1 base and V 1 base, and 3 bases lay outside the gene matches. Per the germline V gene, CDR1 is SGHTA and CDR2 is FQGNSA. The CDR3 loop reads CASSLGLAISYNEQFF. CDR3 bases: TGTGCCAGCAGCTTAGGACTAGCGATTTCCTACAATGAGCAGTTCTTC.

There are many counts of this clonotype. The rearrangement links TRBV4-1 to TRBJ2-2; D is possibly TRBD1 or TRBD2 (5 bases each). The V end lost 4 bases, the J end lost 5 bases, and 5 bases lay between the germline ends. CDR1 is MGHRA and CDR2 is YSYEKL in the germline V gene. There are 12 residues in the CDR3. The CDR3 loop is CASSRGTGELFF. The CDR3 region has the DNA TGCGCCAGCAGCCGGGGGACCGGGGAGCTGTTTTTT.

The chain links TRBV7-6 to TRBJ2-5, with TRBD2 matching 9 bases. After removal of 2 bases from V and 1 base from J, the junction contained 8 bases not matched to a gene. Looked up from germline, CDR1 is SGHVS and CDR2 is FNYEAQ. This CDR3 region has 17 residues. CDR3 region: CASSLLSPGLAQETQYF. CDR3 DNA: TGTGCCAGCAGCTTACTCTCGCCGGGACTAGCCCAAGAGACCCAGTACTTC.

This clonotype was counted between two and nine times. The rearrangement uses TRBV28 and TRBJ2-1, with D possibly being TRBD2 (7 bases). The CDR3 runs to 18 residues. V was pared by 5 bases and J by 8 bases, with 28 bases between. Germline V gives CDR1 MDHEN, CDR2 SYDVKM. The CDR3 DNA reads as TGTGCCAGCAGTCCTACAGGGTCAGGCGGGAGTCCCAAAGATGAGCAGTTCTTC. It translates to CASSPTGSGGSPKDEQFF.

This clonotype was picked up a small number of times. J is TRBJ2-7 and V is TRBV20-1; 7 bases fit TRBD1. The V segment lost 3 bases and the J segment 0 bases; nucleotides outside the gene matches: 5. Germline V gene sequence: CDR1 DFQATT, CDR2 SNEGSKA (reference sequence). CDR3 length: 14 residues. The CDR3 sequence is CSASSQGLSYEQYF. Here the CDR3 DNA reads TGCAGTGCTAGCTCACAGGGGCTCTCCTACGAGCAGTACTTC.

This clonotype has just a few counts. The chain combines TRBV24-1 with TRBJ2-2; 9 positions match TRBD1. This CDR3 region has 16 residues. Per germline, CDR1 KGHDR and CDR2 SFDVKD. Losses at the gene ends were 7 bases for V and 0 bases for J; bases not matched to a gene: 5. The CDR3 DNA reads TGTGCCACCAGGGGGACAGGGCCCGCGAACACCGGGGAGCTGTTTTTT. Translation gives CATRGTGPANTGELFF.

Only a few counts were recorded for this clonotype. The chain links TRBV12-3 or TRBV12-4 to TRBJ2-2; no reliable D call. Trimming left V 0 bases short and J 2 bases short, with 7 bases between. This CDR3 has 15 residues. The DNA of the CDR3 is TGTGCCAGCAGTTTAGCGCAGATCAACACCGGGGAGCTGTTTTTT. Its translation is CASSLAQINTGELFF.

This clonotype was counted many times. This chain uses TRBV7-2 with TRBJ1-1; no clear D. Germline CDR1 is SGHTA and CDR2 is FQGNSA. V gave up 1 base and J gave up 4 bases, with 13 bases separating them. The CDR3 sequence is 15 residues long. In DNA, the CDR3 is TGTGCCAGCAGCTTAGGAACCTCGAGGAGCACTGAAGCTTTCTTT. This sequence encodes CASSLGTSRSTEAFF.

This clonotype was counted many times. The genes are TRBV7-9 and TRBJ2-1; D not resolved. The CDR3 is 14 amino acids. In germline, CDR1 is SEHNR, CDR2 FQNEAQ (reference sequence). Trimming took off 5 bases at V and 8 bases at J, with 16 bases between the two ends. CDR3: CASSIRFSNDEQFF. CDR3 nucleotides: TGTGCCAGCAGCATTCGGTTCTCAAACGATGAGCAGTTCTTC.

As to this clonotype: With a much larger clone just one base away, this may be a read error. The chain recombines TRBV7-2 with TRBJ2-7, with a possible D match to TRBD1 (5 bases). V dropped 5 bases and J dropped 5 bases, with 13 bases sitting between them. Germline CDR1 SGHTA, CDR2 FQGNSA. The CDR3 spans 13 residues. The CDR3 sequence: CASSVDSENEQYF. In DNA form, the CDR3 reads TGTGCCAGCAGCGTAGACAGTGAAAACGAGCAGTACTTC.

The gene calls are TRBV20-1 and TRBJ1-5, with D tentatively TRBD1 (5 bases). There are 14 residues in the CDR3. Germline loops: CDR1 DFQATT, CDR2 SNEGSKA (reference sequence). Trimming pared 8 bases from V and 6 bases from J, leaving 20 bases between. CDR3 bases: TGCAGTACGGGTGGCAGGGTTATAGGTCAGCCCCAGCATTTT. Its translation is CSTGGRVIGQPQHF.

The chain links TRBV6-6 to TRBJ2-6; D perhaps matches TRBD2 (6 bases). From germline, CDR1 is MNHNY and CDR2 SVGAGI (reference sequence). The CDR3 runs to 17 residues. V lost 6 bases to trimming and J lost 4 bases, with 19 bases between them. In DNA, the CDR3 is TGTGCCAGCAGGGAGGGTCCAGCGGGTGCCGGGGCCAACGTCCTGACTTTC. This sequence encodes CASREGPAGAGANVLTF.